Sequencing of this T cell receptor beta chain was carried out in a study of T cell responses to AZD1222 COVID-19 vaccine. Overall study results and limits: Among the donors, most were white British and more were female, and clonal diversity was possibly underestimated. Repertoires were sampled only after the peak T cell response.

As to this clone: The antigen is undetermined.

The CDR3 is made up of 14 amino acids. Per germline, CDR1 SGHTA and CDR2 FQGNSA. V was clipped by 0 bases and J by 1 base, with 6 bases between them. The data were produced by immunoSEQ multiplex PCR, yet TCRdb's version contains in-frame clones alone and is incomplete. The sample holds approximately 100,000 clones, about 91% seen once. The rearrangement links TRBV7-2 to TRBJ1-1; a possible D gene is TRBD1 (5 bases). The starting material was peripheral blood, obtained on day 0 of AZD1222 vaccination. The TCR was taken from an adult in good health. CDR3 in DNA: TGTGCCAGCAGCTTAGCCCAGGGGAACACTGAAGCTTTCTTT. Its translation is CASSLAQGNTEAFF.